This T cell receptor (beta chain) stems from a study of blood T cells in healthy people across ages. Primed by a sample-barcoded 5' primer and a J-beta primer mix, a second PCR proceeded for about 7 to 11 cycles. Each CDR3 protein is one row after TCRdb ran MiXCR on the 5' RACE reads. The sample lists roughly 930,000 distinct CDR3 sequences; around 48% were seen once. The V and J ends lost 5 bases and 4 bases respectively, with 20 bases between them. CDR1 is SGHTA and CDR2 is FQGNSA in the germline V gene. This CDR3 is 16 amino acids long. Sequenced: blood. J is TRBJ2-5 and V is TRBV7-2; no clear D. This TCR derives from a man aged 25-40 years in good health. As DNA, the CDR3 is TGTGCCAGCAGCGCCGGTATTTGGGTATCCGGAGAGACCCAGTACTTC. Its translation is CASSAGIWVSGETQYF.